This TCR beta chain was captured by sequencing in a study of regulatory T cells in long-lasting Graves disease. Regarding the study as a whole: Newly diagnosed Graves' patients had higher TCR diversity than persistent ones.

With iRepertoire HTBI primers and Arm-PCR of CDR3 regions, TCR beta libraries were built. Per the original data handling: Identified segments across samples numbered about 56 TRBV and approximately 15 TRBJ. TCRdb passed the multiplex PCR reads through MiXCR, listing each CDR3 protein once. Clone size and V and J calls follow TCRdb, not the original study. Found here are about 500,000 distinct CDR3 sequences, around 13% of them singletons; the top ten hold about 8.9%. Regarding time point: newly diagnosed GD, antithyroid drugs for less than 3 months. With RNA extracted from PBMCs as input, the TCR library was made. This clonotype was recorded once. What it recognizes is unknown. The CDR3 covers 16 residues. The germline CDR1 and CDR2 sequences are SNHLY and FYNNEI. The V end was cut by 5 bases, the J end by 2 bases, with 18 bases between. These same data were also listed under a study on T cells in Graves' hyperthyroidism and ophthalmopathy. That report notes: Patients aged 18 to 65 had newly diagnosed hyperthyroidism lasting under 2 months. HTBI primers were employed in a first-round RT-PCR of the TCR CDR3.

The source material was peripheral blood mononuclear cells (PBMCs), sampled at new diagnosis, from a patient treated with antithyroid drugs. The source of this sequence is a woman in her twenties or thirties with Graves disease. The V call is TRBV2, the J call TRBJ1-2; no clear D gene. The CDR3 protein is CASSSPGSGANYGYTF. The CDR3 nucleotides are TGTGCCAGCAGTTCCCCGGGAAGCGGAGCAAACTATGGCTACACCTTC.